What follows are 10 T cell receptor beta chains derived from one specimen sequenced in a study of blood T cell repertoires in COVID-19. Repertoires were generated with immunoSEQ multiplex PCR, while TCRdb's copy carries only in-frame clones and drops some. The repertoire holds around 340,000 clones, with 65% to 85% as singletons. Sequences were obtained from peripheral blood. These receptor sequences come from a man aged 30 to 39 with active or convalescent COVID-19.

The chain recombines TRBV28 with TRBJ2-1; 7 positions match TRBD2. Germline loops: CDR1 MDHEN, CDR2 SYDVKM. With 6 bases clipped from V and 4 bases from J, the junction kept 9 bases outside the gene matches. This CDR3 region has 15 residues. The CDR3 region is CASSLGGTTYNEQFF. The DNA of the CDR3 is TGTGCCAGCAGCCTGGGGGGGACTACGTACAATGAGCAGTTCTTC.

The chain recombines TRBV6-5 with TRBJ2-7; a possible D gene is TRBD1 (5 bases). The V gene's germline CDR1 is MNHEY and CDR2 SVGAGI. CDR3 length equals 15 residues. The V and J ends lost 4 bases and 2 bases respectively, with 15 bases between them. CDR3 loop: CASSSQGRFTYEQYF. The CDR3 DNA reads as TGTGCCAGCAGTTCGCAGGGAAGGTTCACCTACGAGCAGTACTTC.

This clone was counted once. CDR3 sequence: CASRGRPGAYSNQPQHF. As DNA, the CDR3 is TGTGCCAGCAGGGGGAGGCCCGGTGCTTATAGCAATCAGCCCCAGCATTTT. The chain has TRBV21-1 and TRBJ1-5. TRBV21-1 is annotated as a pseudogene. This CDR3 has 17 amino acids.

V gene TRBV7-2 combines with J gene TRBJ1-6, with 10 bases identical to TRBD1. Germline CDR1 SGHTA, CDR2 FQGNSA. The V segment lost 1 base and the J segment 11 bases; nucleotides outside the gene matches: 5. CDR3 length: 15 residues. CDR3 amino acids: CASSLEGTGVAPLHF. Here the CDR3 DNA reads TGTGCCAGCAGCTTAGAGGGGACAGGGGTTGCACCCCTCCACTTT. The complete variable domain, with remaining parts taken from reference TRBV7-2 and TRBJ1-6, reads GAGVSQSPSNKVTEKGKDVELRCDPISGHTALYWYRQSLGQGLEFLIYFQGNSAPDKSGLPSDRFSAERTGGSVSTLTIQRTQQEDSAVYLCASSLEGTGVAPLHFGNGTRLTVT.

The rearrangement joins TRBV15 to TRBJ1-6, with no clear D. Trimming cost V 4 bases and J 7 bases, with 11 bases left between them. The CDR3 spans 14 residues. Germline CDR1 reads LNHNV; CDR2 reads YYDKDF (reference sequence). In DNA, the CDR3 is TGTGCCACCAGCACAAGACGGAGAAATTCACCCCTCCACTTT. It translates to CATSTRRRNSPLHF.

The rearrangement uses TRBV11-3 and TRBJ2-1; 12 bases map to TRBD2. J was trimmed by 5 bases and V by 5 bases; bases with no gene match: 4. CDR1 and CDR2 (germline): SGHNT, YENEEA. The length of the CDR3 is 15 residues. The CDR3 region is CASSPRTSGDNEQFF. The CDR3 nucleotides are TGTGCCAGCAGCCCTAGGACTAGCGGGGACAATGAGCAGTTCTTC.

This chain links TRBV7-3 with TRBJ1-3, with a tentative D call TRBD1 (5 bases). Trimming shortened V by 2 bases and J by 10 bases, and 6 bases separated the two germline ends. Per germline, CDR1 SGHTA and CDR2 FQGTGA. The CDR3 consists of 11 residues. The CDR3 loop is CASSLGGTIYF. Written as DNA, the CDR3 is TGTGCCAGCAGCTTAGGGGGGACCATATATTTT.

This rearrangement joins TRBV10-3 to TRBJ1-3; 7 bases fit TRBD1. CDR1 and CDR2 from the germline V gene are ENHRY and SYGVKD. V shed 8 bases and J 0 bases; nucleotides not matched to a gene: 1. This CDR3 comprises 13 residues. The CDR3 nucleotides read TGTGCCATCCACAGGGGCTCTGGAAACACCATATATTTT. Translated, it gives CAIHRGSGNTIYF.

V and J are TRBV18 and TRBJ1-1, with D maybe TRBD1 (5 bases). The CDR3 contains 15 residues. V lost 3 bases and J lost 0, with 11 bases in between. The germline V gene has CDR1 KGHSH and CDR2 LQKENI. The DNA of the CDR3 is TGTGCCAGCTCACCGCACTGGGACTTGAACACTGAAGCTTTCTTT. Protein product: CASSPHWDLNTEAFF.

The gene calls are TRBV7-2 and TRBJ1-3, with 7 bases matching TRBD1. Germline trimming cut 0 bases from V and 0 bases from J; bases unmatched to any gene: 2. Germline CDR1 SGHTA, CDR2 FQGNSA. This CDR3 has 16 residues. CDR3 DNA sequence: TGTGCCAGCAGCTTAGCGGACAGGTTCTCTGGAAACACCATATATTTT. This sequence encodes CASSLADRFSGNTIYF.